This T cell receptor beta chain was identified during a study of control samples from healthy donors and cancer patients. TCRdb's table, derived via immunoSEQ multiplex PCR, lists solely in-frame clones and lacks some. The table has roughly 150,000 clones, approximately 93% seen once. This clone was observed a single time. V was cut by 4 bases and J by 7 bases, with 20 bases left in between. Germline-derived CDR1 and CDR2 are SGHNT and YYREEE (reference sequence). The CDR3 covers 15 residues. The J gene is TRBJ1-1, the V gene TRBV5-4; D gene unclear. The source of this sequence is a man aged 18 to 29 in good health. The sample was blood. The CDR3 nucleotides read TGTGCCAGCAGCCCCCCGGGAGGAGGGTGGGTTGAAGCTTTCTTT. Its protein product is CASSPPGGGWVEAFF. The full variable domain, in which reference TRBV5-4 and TRBJ1-1 provide the parts outside the CDR3, is ETGVTQSPTHLIKTRGQQVTLRCSSQSGHNTVSWYQQALGQGPQFIFQYYREEENGRGNFPPRFSGLQFPNYSSELNVNALELDDSALYLCASSPPGGGWVEAFFGQGTRLTVV.